This T cell receptor (beta chain) emerged from a study of cytomegalovirus exposure and HLA in healthy donors. Study-wide results and limits: Relative to equally common others, HLA-associated TCR beta chains showed greater clonal expansion in a later analysis. Earlier analysis found most TCR beta V segments productive about 87% or about 30% of the time.

The study ran its PCR with 60 Vbeta and 13 Jbeta primers. The table came from immunoSEQ multiplex PCR; TCRdb's copy has only in-frame clones and leaves some out. The sample contains 150,000 to 200,000 clones, approximately 85% of which appear only once. CDR1 and CDR2 (germline): SQVTM, ANQGSEA. CDR3 length: 13 amino acids. V lost 4 bases to trimming and J lost 1 base, with 11 bases between them. A remark on this clone: Its antigen is unidentified.

The chain recombines TRBV29-1 with TRBJ2-7; D not resolved. The sample consisted of PBMCs. The TCR comes from a man aged 18 to 35 in good health and CMV-seropositive. The CDR3 protein is CSVGIHSSYEQYF. In DNA form, the CDR3 reads TGCAGCGTTGGAATTCATAGTTCCTACGAGCAGTACTTC.